This T cell receptor (beta chain) appears in the sequencing data of a study of identical twins. This CDR3 contains 12 residues. In this sample, this clonotype turned up many times. TCRdb fed the 5' RACE reads into MiXCR, producing one record per CDR3 protein. The table includes over 550,000 distinct CDR3 sequences, roughly 7.1% detected once. A further study also used this sample, focusing on yellow fever vaccine responses in identical twins.

The chain joins TRBV21-1 to TRBJ1-3. TRBV21-1 is classified as a pseudogene. Sequenced input: PBMCs. The TCR sequence derives from a woman younger than 30 in good health. CDR3 nucleotides: TGTGCCAGCAGCAAATTTAGGGAGACCATATATTTT. Its protein product is CASSKFRETIYF.